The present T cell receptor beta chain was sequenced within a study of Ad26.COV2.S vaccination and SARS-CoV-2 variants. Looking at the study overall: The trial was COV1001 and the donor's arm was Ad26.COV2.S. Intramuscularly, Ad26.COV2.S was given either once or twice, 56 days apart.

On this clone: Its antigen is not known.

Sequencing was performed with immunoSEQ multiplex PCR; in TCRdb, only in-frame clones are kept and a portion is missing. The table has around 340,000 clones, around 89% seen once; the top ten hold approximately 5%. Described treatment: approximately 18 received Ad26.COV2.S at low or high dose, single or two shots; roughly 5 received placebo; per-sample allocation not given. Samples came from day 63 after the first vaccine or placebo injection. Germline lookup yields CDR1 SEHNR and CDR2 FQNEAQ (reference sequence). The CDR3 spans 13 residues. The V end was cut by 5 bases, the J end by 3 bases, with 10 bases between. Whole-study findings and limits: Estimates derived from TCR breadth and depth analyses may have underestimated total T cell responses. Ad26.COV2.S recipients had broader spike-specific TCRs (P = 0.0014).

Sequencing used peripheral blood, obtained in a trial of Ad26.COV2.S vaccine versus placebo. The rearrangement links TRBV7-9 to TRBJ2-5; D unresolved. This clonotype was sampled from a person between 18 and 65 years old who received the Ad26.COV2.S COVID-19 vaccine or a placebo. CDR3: CASSPRTEETQYF. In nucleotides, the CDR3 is TGTGCCAGCAGCCCTCGGACGGAAGAGACCCAGTACTTC.